A selection of T cell receptor beta chains follows, all from one sample in a study of CD8+ T cells in alopecia areata. TCRdb keeps only in-frame clones here, not all; method: immunoSEQ multiplex PCR. The table has more than 150,000 clones, approximately 59% seen once. The sample was CD4+ T cells sorted from blood, taken at week 0. The receptors were sampled from a human donor with alopecia areata. Both conserved end residues are part of each CDR3. Each record gives: D gene, J gene, clone size, V gene, CDR3 protein, CDR3 DNA. The D gene is left open where the match is weak. Expanded clones are given a class, and other clones once, few, many or no size at all.

D: TRBD1; J: TRBJ1-5; size: .; V: TRBV5-1; CDR3: CASSSGQGGSNQPQHF; DNA: TGCGCCAGCAGCTCCGGACAGGGAGGTAGCAATCAGCCCCAGCATTTT
D: TRBD1; J: TRBJ1-1; size: .; V: TRBV7-9; CDR3: CASSLMGQRFGTEAFF; DNA: TGTGCCAGCAGCTTAATGGGACAGCGGTTTGGCACTGAAGCTTTCTTT
D: .; J: TRBJ1-6; size: .; V: TRBV9; CDR3: CASSVEARTVSPLHF; DNA: TGTGCCAGCAGCGTGGAGGCTAGGACAGTTTCACCCCTCCACTTT
D: .; J: TRBJ2-3; size: .; V: TRBV29-1; CDR3: CSVRDLGSDTQYF; DNA: TGCAGCGTCAGGGACCTGGGGTCAGATACGCAGTATTTT
D: .; J: TRBJ2-5; size: once; V: TRBV7-2; CDR3: CASSSRVPETQYF; DNA: TGTGCCAGCAGCTCCAGGGTACCAGAGACCCAGTACTTC
D: .; J: TRBJ1-1; size: .; V: TRBV6-5; CDR3: CASSYAGVINTEAFF; DNA: TGTGCCAGCAGTTACGCGGGGGTGATTAACACTGAAGCTTTCTTT
D: TRBD1; J: TRBJ1-1; size: .; V: TRBV29-1; CDR3: CSVGQGNTEAFF; DNA: TGCAGCGTGGGACAGGGGAACACTGAAGCTTTCTTT
D: .; J: TRBJ1-6; size: .; V: TRBV5-6; CDR3: CASSFRDKSSYNSPLHF; DNA: TGTGCCAGCAGCTTTAGGGACAAGAGCTCCTATAATTCACCCCTCCACTTT
D: TRBD1; J: TRBJ2-7; size: .; V: TRBV5-6; CDR3: CASSSRLRDSYEQYF; DNA: TGTGCCAGCAGCTCTAGACTTAGGGACAGCTACGAGCAGTACTTC
D: TRBD1; J: TRBJ1-1; size: .; V: TRBV29-1; CDR3: CSVEGQGGTEAFF; DNA: TGCAGCGTTGAAGGACAGGGTGGGACTGAAGCTTTCTTT
D: TRBD2; J: TRBJ2-3; size: .; V: TRBV29-1; CDR3: CSVTSGSTDTQYF; DNA: TGCAGCGTTACTAGCGGGAGCACAGATACGCAGTATTTT
D: .; J: TRBJ1-2; size: .; V: TRBV7-2; CDR3: CASSLGGGYTF; DNA: TGTGCCAGCAGCTTAGGGGGTGGCTACACCTTC
D: TRBD1; J: TRBJ2-2; size: .; V: TRBV5-1; CDR3: CASSRTRDRYTGELFF; DNA: TGCGCCAGCAGCCGTACGAGGGACAGATACACCGGGGAGCTGTTTTTT
D: .; J: TRBJ2-2; size: few; V: TRBV5-1; CDR3: CASSLTGISSWELFF; DNA: TGCGCCAGCAGCTTGACCGGCATTTCCTCCTGGGAGCTGTTTTTT
D: .; J: TRBJ2-5; size: .; V: TRBV5-1; CDR3: CASSLMETQYF; DNA: TGCGCCAGCAGCTTGATGGAGACCCAGTACTTC
D: .; J: TRBJ2-5; size: few; V: TRBV7-8; CDR3: CASSLVGIGGGETQYF; DNA: TGTGCCAGCAGCTTAGTCGGTATCGGCGGTGGGGAGACCCAGTACTTC
D: TRBD1; J: TRBJ2-1; size: once; V: TRBV5-1; CDR3: CASSLIRDRGYNEQFF; DNA: TGCGCCAGCAGCTTGATCCGGGACAGGGGCTACAATGAGCAGTTCTTC
D: .; J: TRBJ2-3; size: .; V: TRBV29-1; CDR3: CSVASRHTDTQYF; DNA: TGCAGCGTTGCTAGTCGGCACACAGATACGCAGTATTTT
D: .; J: TRBJ2-1; size: .; V: TRBV6-6; CDR3: CASSYSAREQFF; DNA: TGTGCCAGCAGTTACTCAGCTCGTGAGCAGTTCTTC
D: TRBD2; J: TRBJ2-5; size: few; V: TRBV11-2; CDR3: CASSLSAGPQETQYF; DNA: TGTGCCAGCAGCTTGTCAGCGGGGCCCCAAGAGACCCAGTACTTC
D: TRBD1; J: TRBJ1-6; size: few; V: TRBV27; CDR3: CASSGTERNSPLHF; DNA: TGTGCCAGCAGTGGGACAGAACGTAATTCACCCCTCCACTTT
D: TRBD2; J: TRBJ2-5; size: few; V: TRBV4-2; CDR3: CASSRWTSGGAGETQYF; DNA: TGTGCCAGCAGCCGATGGACTAGCGGGGGGGCCGGAGAGACCCAGTACTTC
D: .; J: TRBJ1-3; size: .; V: TRBV15; CDR3: CATSTSGNTIYF; DNA: TGTGCCACCAGTACTTCTGGAAACACCATATATTTT
D: .; J: TRBJ1-6; size: .; V: TRBV5-1; CDR3: CASSLERTNSPLHF; DNA: TGCGCCAGCAGCTTGGAACGGACCAATTCACCCCTCCACTTT
D: TRBD1; J: TRBJ2-7; size: .; V: TRBV18; CDR3: CASSPRQGINEQYF; DNA: TGTGCCAGCTCACCGAGACAGGGAATCAACGAGCAGTACTTC
D: TRBD2; J: TRBJ2-1; size: .; V: TRBV7-6; CDR3: CASSPLAGGKNEQFF; DNA: TGTGCCAGCAGCCCGTTGGCGGGGGGGAAGAATGAGCAGTTCTTC
D: .; J: TRBJ1-6; size: .; V: TRBV14; CDR3: CASSHNSPLHF; DNA: TGTGCCAGCAGCCACAATTCACCCCTCCACTTT
D: .; J: TRBJ1-5; size: .; V: TRBV29-1; CDR3: CSVRFGTPNQPQHF; DNA: TGCAGCGTTCGGTTCGGGACACCAAATCAGCCCCAGCATTTT
D: TRBD1; J: TRBJ2-7; size: .; V: TRBV5-1; CDR3: CASSLETGSSGQYF; DNA: TGCGCCAGCAGCTTGGAGACAGGGTCTTCCGGGCAGTACTTC
D: TRBD1; J: TRBJ1-1; size: .; V: TRBV7-3; CDR3: CASSPGDRGPTEAFF; DNA: TGTGCCAGCAGCCCTGGGGACAGGGGGCCCACTGAAGCTTTCTTT
D: .; J: TRBJ2-7; size: .; V: TRBV30; CDR3: CAWSDSRDEQYF; DNA: TGTGCCTGGAGTGATTCCAGGGACGAGCAGTACTTC
D: .; J: TRBJ1-6; size: .; V: TRBV7-2; CDR3: CASSFSRRSNSPLHF; DNA: TGTGCCAGCAGCTTCTCCAGGAGGAGTAATTCACCCCTCCACTTT
D: TRBD2; J: TRBJ2-4; size: .; V: TRBV23-1; CDR3: CASGRGGIAAKNIQYF; DNA: TGCGCCAGCGGGCGCGGGGGGATTGCAGCCAAAAACATTCAGTACTTC
D: .; J: TRBJ2-4; size: .; V: TRBV30; CDR3: CAWSLGTTLDIQYF; DNA: TGTGCCTGGAGTCTCGGCACGACCTTAGACATTCAGTACTTC
D: .; J: TRBJ2-5; size: once; V: TRBV29-1; CDR3: CSVEARRQETQYF; DNA: TGCAGCGTTGAGGCTAGGAGACAGGAGACCCAGTACTTC
D: TRBD1; J: TRBJ2-1; size: .; V: TRBV6-5; CDR3: CASSYSTGGYNEQFF; DNA: TGTGCCAGCAGTTACTCGACAGGGGGGTACAATGAGCAGTTCTTC
D: TRBD1; J: TRBJ1-6; size: .; V: TRBV7-2; CDR3: CATRGQTNSPLHF; DNA: TGTGCCACCCGGGGACAGACGAATTCACCCCTCCACTTT
D: TRBD1; J: TRBJ1-2; size: .; V: TRBV29-1; CDR3: CSVAQASGQGEGGYTF; DNA: TGCAGCGTTGCCCAAGCTTCCGGACAGGGCGAGGGTGGCTACACCTTC
D: .; J: TRBJ1-2; size: few; V: TRBV7-2; CDR3: CASSLPSEAAYGYTF; DNA: TGTGCCAGCAGCTTACCCAGCGAGGCAGCTTATGGCTACACCTTC
D: .; J: TRBJ1-3; size: .; V: TRBV30; CDR3: CAWTRQAAGDTIYF; DNA: TGTGCCTGGACCCGACAGGCGGCCGGAGACACCATATATTTT
D: TRBD2; J: TRBJ2-7; size: .; V: TRBV5-1; CDR3: CASSLVSGGNYEQYF; DNA: TGCGCCAGCAGCTTGGTAAGCGGGGGAAACTACGAGCAGTACTTC
D: .; J: TRBJ2-1; size: .; V: TRBV9; CDR3: CASSADNEQFF; DNA: TGTGCCAGCAGCGCCGACAATGAGCAGTTCTTC
D: .; J: TRBJ2-1; size: few; V: TRBV5-1; CDR3: CASSLDPASSYNEQFF; DNA: TGCGCCAGCAGCTTGGATCCGGCCAGCTCCTACAATGAGCAGTTCTTC
D: .; J: TRBJ1-6; size: few; V: TRBV9; CDR3: CASKGPGPSNSPLHF; DNA: TGTGCCAGCAAGGGCCCGGGACCGAGCAATTCACCCCTCCACTTT
D: .; J: TRBJ1-2; size: .; V: TRBV10-3; CDR3: CAISGDGYGYTF; DNA: TGTGCCATCAGTGGGGACGGCTATGGCTACACCTTC
D: .; J: TRBJ2-6; size: .; V: TRBV30; CDR3: CAWSAMGFGANVLTF; DNA: TGTGCCTGGAGTGCAATGGGGTTCGGGGCCAACGTCCTGACTTTC
D: TRBD1; J: TRBJ1-1; size: .; V: TRBV11-2; CDR3: CASSQGARVGTEAFF; DNA: TGTGCCAGCAGCCAGGGGGCGCGGGTGGGCACTGAAGCTTTCTTT
D: .; J: TRBJ2-1; size: .; V: TRBV7-9; CDR3: CASSLAAGNEQFF; DNA: TGTGCCAGCAGCTTAGCGGCGGGCAATGAGCAGTTCTTC
D: .; J: TRBJ2-4; size: .; V: TRBV29-1; CDR3: CSVDTGADIQYF; DNA: TGCAGCGTTGATACGGGGGCCGACATTCAGTACTTC
D: .; J: TRBJ2-5; size: .; V: TRBV29-1; CDR3: CSVEVEMGETQYF; DNA: TGCAGCGTTGAAGTGGAGATGGGAGAGACCCAGTACTTC
D: TRBD2; J: TRBJ2-7; size: once; V: TRBV30; CDR3: CASKRTSGGLAYF; DNA: TGTGCCTCAAAACGGACTAGCGGGGGCTTGGCGTACTTC
D: .; J: TRBJ2-5; size: .; V: TRBV29-1; CDR3: CSIRGAAETQYF; DNA: TGCAGCATCCGAGGGGCCGCGGAGACCCAGTACTTC
D: .; J: TRBJ2-2; size: .; V: TRBV14; CDR3: CASSLEAGELFF; DNA: TGTGCCAGCAGCTTGGAGGCCGGGGAGCTGTTTTTT
D: TRBD1; J: TRBJ2-5; size: .; V: TRBV10-3; CDR3: CAIKGTGGTQYF; DNA: TGTGCCATCAAAGGGACAGGAGGGACCCAGTACTTC
D: .; J: TRBJ2-5; size: .; V: TRBV7-9; CDR3: CASSPGQYVETQYF; DNA: TGTGCCAGCAGCCCAGGACAGTATGTAGAGACCCAGTACTTC
D: .; J: TRBJ1-1; size: .; V: TRBV4-2; CDR3: CASSQDTGLVAEAFF; DNA: TGTGCCAGCAGCCAAGATACGGGGTTAGTAGCTGAAGCTTTCTTT
D: .; J: TRBJ1-5; size: few; V: TRBV18; CDR3: CASSTGENQPQHF; DNA: TGTGCCAGCTCAACGGGGGAGAATCAGCCCCAGCATTTT